Listed below are T cell receptor beta chains from one sample, sequenced in a study of control samples from healthy donors and cancer patients. The method was immunoSEQ multiplex PCR; TCRdb's version includes in-frame clones alone and lacks a portion of them. The table has 100,000 or so clones, approximately 90% seen once. The sample comprised blood. The receptors were gathered from a woman under 40 in good health. CDR3s include the opening cysteine and the closing phenylalanine or tryptophan. D genes are given only for firm matches. Clone size is given for some rows only: seen once, a few or many times, or a class if the clone is expanded.

V gene	D gene	J gene	clone size	CDR3 DNA	CDR3 protein
TRBV30	NA	TRBJ1-2	NA	TGTGCCTGGAGAGAACAGGGCCCTAACTATGGCTACACCTTC	CAWREQGPNYGYTF
TRBV2	NA	TRBJ2-3	once	TGTGCCAGCACCCGGACGGCCCCGAGCACAGATACGCAGTATTTT	CASTRTAPSTDTQYF
TRBV7-9	TRBD1	TRBJ1-1	NA	TGTGCCAGCAGCCCAACAGGACAGGACGGGAACACTGAAGCTTTCTTT	CASSPTGQDGNTEAFF
TRBV28	NA	TRBJ1-6	NA	TGTGCCAGCAGTTTGCTGACAGGCCCAAATTCGGCCCTCCACTTT	CASSLLTGPNSALHF
TRBV3-1/TRBV3-2	TRBD2	TRBJ2-3	NA	TGTGCCAGCAGCCAAGGGTTGACGGGACTAGCGGGCCCCGATACGCAGTATTTT	CASSQGLTGLAGPDTQYF
TRBV6-5	NA	TRBJ1-6	NA	TGTGCCACGGGTATCGGGGGTGGATATAATTCACCCCTCCACTTT	CATGIGGGYNSPLHF
TRBV9	NA	TRBJ1-4	NA	TGTGCCAGCAGCGGAGGGGGTCCTAATGAAAAACTGTTTTTT	CASSGGGPNEKLFF
TRBV9	NA	TRBJ2-5	NA	TGTGCCAGCAGCGTAGCTAGCCAAGAGACCCAGTACTTC	CASSVASQETQYF
TRBV5-1	TRBD1	TRBJ1-4	NA	TGCGCCAGCAGCGGCGGACAGGGGAGGAAAGAAAAACTGTTTTTT	CASSGGQGRKEKLFF
TRBV3-1/TRBV3-2	NA	TRBJ2-1	NA	TGTGCCAGCAGCCCAGGAGGGGTCCCCAATGAGCAGTTCTTC	CASSPGGVPNEQFF
TRBV27	TRBD1	TRBJ1-3	once	TGTGCCAGCAGTTTATTTTGGACAGGCGGAAACACCATATATTTT	CASSLFWTGGNTIYF
TRBV5-1	NA	TRBJ1-6	NA	TGCGCCAGCAGCCTCGGGGGTTTCCATAATTCACCCCTCCACTTT	CASSLGGFHNSPLHF
TRBV5-5	NA	TRBJ1-5	once	TGTGCCAGCAGCTTCATGGGACCTCAGGGGCAGCCCCAGCATTTT	CASSFMGPQGQPQHF
TRBV20-1	NA	TRBJ1-6	few	TGCAGTGCGAGTCCCCAGACTTATAATTCACCCCTCCACTTT	CSASPQTYNSPLHF
TRBV6-1	NA	TRBJ1-3	NA	TGTGCCAGCAGTGAAACTCCTCAGGCCGCTTCTGGAAACACCATATATTTT	CASSETPQAASGNTIYF
TRBV10-2	NA	TRBJ1-1	NA	TGCGCCAGCAGTGAGTCGATAAGTATTAACACTGAAGCTTTCTTT	CASSESISINTEAFF
TRBV5-1	TRBD1	TRBJ1-6	NA	TGCGCCAGCAGCTCACAGGGGGGATCACCCCTCCACTTT	CASSSQGGSPLHF
TRBV6-5	NA	TRBJ2-5	NA	TGTGCCAGCAGGCGTTCGCAGGGTGTCCAAGAGACCCAGTACTTC	CASRRSQGVQETQYF
TRBV6-5	NA	TRBJ1-2	NA	TGTGCCAGCACCAATTTGGGGGGGTCTTACAATGGCTACACCTTC	CASTNLGGSYNGYTF
TRBV4-2	NA	TRBJ2-3	NA	TGTGCCAGCAGCCAAGGTCCAGCGAGCACAGATACGCAGTATTTT	CASSQGPASTDTQYF
TRBV3-1/TRBV3-2	TRBD1	TRBJ2-3	NA	TGTGCCAGCAGTTCCGGACAGGGGGCAGATACGCAGTATTTT	CASSSGQGADTQYF
TRBV19	NA	TRBJ2-1	few	TGTGCCAGTAGTATTTTAACCGGGGTCTACAATGAGCAGTTCTTC	CASSILTGVYNEQFF
TRBV5-4	NA	TRBJ2-5	NA	TGTGCCAGCAGCAATACAGGGTCGGGAGGAGAGACCCAGTACTTC	CASSNTGSGGETQYF
TRBV9	NA	TRBJ2-2	NA	TGTGCCAGCAGCGTAACAGTTGGAACAGCGTCGAACACCGGGGAGCTGTTTTTT	CASSVTVGTASNTGELFF
TRBV5-1	NA	TRBJ1-6	NA	TGCGCCAGCAGCTTGGAGAGGTTATCGTCACCCCTCCACTTT	CASSLERLSSPLHF
TRBV15	NA	TRBJ1-4	NA	TGTGCCACCAGCAGAGATATAGGAGGAGCTAATGAAAAACTGTTTTTT	CATSRDIGGANEKLFF
TRBV7-9	NA	TRBJ2-3	NA	TGTGCCAGCAGCCTGACAACTAGCACAGATACGCAGTATTTT	CASSLTTSTDTQYF
TRBV12-3/TRBV12-4	NA	TRBJ1-2	NA	TGTGCCAGCAGTTTGACACGGGGCTATGGCTACACCTTC	CASSLTRGYGYTF
TRBV5-1	NA	TRBJ2-5	few	TGCGCCAGCAGCTTGAAGACCTCCGGGGAGACCCAGTACTTC	CASSLKTSGETQYF
TRBV10-3	TRBD2	TRBJ2-7	NA	TGTGCCATCAGTGAGATTAGCGGGACTTACGAGCAGTACTTC	CAISEISGTYEQYF
TRBV6-1	NA	TRBJ1-2	NA	TGTGCCAGCAGTGAGCGGGGGCTGAATGGCTACACCTTC	CASSERGLNGYTF
TRBV9	NA	TRBJ1-1	NA	TGTGCCAGCAGCGTAGATGGGAACACTGAAGCTTTCTTT	CASSVDGNTEAFF